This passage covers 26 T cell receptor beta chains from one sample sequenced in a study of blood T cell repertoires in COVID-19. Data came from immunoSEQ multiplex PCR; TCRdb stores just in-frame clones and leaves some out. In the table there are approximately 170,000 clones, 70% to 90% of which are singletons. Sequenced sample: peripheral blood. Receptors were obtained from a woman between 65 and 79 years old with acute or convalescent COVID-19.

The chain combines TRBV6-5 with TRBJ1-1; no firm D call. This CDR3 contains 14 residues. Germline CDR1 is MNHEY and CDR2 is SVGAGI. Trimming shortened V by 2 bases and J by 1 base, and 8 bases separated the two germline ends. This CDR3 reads CASSYGRQNTEAFF. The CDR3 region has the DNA TGTGCCAGCAGTTACGGTAGACAGAACACTGAAGCTTTCTTT.

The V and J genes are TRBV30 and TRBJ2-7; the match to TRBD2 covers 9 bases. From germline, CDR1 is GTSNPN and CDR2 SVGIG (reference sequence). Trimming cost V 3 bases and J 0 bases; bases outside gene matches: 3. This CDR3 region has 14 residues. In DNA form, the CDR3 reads TGTGCCTGGAGGAGCGGGAGGCCCTCCTACGAGCAGTACTTC. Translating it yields CAWRSGRPSYEQYF.

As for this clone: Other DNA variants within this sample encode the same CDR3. The CDR3 loop reads CASSVGAFGNTIYF. Written as DNA, the CDR3 is TGTGCCAGCAGCGTAGGCGCCTTTGGAAACACCATATATTTT. The chain has TRBV9 and TRBJ1-3, with D uncertain. The germline V gene encodes CDR1 SGDLS and CDR2 YYNGEE. V gave up 0 bases and J gave up 3 bases, with 7 bases separating them. The length of the CDR3 is 14 residues.

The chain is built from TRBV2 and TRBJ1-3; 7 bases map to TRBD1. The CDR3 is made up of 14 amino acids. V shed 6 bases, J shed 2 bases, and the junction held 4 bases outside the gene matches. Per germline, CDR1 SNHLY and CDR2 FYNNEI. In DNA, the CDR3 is TGTGCCAGCAGGTTCGACAGGGCTGGAAACACCATATATTTT. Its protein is CASRFDRAGNTIYF.

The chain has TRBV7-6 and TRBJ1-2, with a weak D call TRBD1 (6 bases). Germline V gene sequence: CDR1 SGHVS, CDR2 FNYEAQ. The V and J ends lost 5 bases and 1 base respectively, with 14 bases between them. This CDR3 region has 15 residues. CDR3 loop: CASSIGTPDNYGYTF. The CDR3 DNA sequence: TGTGCCAGCAGCATCGGGACACCGGATAACTATGGCTACACCTTC.

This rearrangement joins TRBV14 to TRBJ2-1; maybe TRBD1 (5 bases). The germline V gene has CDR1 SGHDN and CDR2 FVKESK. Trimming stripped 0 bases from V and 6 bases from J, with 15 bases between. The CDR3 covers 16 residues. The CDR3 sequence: CASSQDREDTPNEQFF. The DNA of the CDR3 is TGTGCCAGCAGCCAAGATCGCGAGGACACCCCCAATGAGCAGTTCTTC. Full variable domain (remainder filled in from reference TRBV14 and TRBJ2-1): EAGVTQFPSHSVIEKGQTVTLRCDPISGHDNLYWYRRVMGKEIKFLLHFVKESKQDESGMPNNRFLAERTGGTYSTLKVQPAELEDSGVYFCASSQDREDTPNEQFFGPGTRLTVL.

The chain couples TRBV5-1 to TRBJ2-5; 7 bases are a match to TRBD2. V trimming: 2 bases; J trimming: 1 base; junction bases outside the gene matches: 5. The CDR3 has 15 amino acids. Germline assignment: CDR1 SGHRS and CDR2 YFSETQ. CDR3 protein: CASSLLTGGQETQYF. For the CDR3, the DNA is TGCGCCAGCAGCTTACTCACGGGGGGCCAAGAGACCCAGTACTTC.

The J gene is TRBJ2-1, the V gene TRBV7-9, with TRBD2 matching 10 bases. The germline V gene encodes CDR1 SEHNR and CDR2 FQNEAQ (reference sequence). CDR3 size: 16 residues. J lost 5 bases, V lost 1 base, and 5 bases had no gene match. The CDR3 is CASSLGTSGINNEQFF. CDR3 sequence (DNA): TGTGCCAGCAGCTTAGGAACTAGCGGGATAAACAATGAGCAGTTCTTC.

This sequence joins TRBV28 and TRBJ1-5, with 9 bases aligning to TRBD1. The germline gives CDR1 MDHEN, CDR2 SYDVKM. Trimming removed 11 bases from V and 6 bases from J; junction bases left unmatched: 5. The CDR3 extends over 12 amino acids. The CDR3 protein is CASTGGLQPQHF. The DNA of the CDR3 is TGTGCCTCTACAGGGGGCCTTCAGCCCCAGCATTTT.

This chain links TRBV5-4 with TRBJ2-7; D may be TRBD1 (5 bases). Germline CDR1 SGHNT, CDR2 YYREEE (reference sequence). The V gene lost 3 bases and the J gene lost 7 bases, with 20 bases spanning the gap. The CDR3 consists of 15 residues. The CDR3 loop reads CASSSQGVWSQEQYF. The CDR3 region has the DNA TGTGCCAGCAGCTCGCAGGGCGTTTGGTCACAAGAGCAGTACTTC.

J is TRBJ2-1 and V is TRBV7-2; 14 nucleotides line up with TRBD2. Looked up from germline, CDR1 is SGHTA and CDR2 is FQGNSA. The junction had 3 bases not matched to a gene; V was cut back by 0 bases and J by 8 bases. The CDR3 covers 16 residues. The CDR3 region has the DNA TGTGCCAGCAGCTTAGCGGGACTAGCGGGAGTCCATGAGCAGTTCTTC. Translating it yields CASSLAGLAGVHEQFF.

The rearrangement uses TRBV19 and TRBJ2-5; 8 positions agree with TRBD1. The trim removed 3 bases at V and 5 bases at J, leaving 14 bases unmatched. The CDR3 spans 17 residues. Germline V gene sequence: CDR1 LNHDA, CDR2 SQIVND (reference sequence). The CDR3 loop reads CASSMTNTGGPRETQYF. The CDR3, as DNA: TGTGCCAGTAGTATGACTAACACAGGGGGGCCTCGGGAGACCCAGTACTTC. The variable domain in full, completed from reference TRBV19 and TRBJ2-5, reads DGGITQSPKYLFRKEGQNVTLSCEQNLNHDAMYWYRQDPGQGLRLIYYSQIVNDFQKGDIAEGYSVSREKKESFPLTVTSAQKNPTAFYLCASSMTNTGGPRETQYFGPGTRLLVL.

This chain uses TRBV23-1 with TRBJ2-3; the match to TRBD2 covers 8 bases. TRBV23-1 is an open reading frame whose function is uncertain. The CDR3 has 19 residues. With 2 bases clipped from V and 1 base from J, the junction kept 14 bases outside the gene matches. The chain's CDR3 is CASSQVAGGVGWCTDTQYF. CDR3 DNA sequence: TGCGCCAGCAGTCAAGTGGCGGGGGGCGTGGGGTGGTGCACAGATACGCAGTATTTT.

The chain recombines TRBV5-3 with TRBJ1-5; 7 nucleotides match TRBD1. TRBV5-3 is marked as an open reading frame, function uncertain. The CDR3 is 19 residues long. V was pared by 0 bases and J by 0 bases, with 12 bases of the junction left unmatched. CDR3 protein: CARSLERQGQLYSNQPQHF. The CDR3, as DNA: TGTGCCAGAAGCTTGGAGAGACAGGGCCAACTATATAGCAATCAGCCCCAGCATTTT.

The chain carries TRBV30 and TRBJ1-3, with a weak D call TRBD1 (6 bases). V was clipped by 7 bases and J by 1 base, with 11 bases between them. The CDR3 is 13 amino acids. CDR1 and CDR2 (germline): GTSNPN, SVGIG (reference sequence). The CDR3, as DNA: TGTGCCTTTCACAGGGAATCTGGAAACACCATATATTTT. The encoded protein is CAFHRESGNTIYF. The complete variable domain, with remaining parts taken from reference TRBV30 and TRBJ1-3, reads SQTIHQWPATLVQPVGSPLSLECTVEGTSNPNLYWYRQAAGRGLQLLFYSVGIGQISSEVPQNLSASRPQDRQFILSSKKLLLSDSGFYLCAFHRESGNTIYFGEGSWLTVV.

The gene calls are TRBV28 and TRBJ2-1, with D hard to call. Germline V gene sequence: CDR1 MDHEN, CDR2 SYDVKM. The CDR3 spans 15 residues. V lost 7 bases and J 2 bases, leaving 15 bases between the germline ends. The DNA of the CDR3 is TGTGCCAGCACCCCAGGCCGCGTCGCCTACAATGAGCAGTTCTTC. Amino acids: CASTPGRVAYNEQFF.

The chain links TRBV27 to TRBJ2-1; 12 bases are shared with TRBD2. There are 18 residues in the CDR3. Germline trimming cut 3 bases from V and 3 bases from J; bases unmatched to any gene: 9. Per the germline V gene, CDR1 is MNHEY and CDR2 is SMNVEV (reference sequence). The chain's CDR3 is CASSFSPGTSGFYNEQFF. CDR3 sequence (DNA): TGTGCCAGCAGTTTTTCCCCGGGGACTAGCGGGTTCTACAATGAGCAGTTCTTC.

The CDR3 bases are TGTGCCAGCAGTTCCGCCCCGAGACAGTACTATGGCTACACCTTC. This encodes CASSSAPRQYYGYTF. The chain employs TRBV27 and TRBJ1-2; a possible D gene is TRBD1 (5 bases). The CDR3 is 15 amino acids. V lost 4 bases and J 3 bases, leaving 15 bases between the germline ends. Germline V gene lookup returns CDR1 MNHEY and CDR2 SMNVEV (reference sequence).

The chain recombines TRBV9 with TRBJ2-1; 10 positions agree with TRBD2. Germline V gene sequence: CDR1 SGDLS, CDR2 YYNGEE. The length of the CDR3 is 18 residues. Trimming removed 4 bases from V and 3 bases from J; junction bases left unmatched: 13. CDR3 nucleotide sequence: TGTGCCAGCAGCCTCGGACAGACTAGCGGGTACCTCTACAATGAGCAGTTCTTC. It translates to CASSLGQTSGYLYNEQFF.

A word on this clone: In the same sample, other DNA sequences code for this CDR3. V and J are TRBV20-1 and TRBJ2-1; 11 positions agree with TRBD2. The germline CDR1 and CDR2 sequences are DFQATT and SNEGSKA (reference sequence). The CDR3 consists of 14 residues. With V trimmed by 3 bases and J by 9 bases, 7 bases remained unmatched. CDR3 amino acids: CSASRSGRVGEQFF. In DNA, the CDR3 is TGCAGTGCTAGTCGTAGCGGGAGGGTCGGTGAGCAGTTCTTC.

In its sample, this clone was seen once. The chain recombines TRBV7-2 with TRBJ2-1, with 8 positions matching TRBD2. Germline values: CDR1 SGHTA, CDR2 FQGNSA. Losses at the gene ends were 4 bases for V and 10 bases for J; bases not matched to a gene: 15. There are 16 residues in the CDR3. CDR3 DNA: TGTGCCAGCAGCTCTCTGGGGGGTAGCGGGAACGGGGAGCAGTTCTTC. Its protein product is CASSSLGGSGNGEQFF.

In DNA form, the CDR3 reads TGCGCCAGCAGCCAAGGGCCCAATACAGTGAACACTGAAGCTTTCTTT. Amino acids: CASSQGPNTVNTEAFF. The chain couples TRBV4-1 to TRBJ1-1; D remains unclear. Germline values: CDR1 MGHRA, CDR2 YSYEKL. The V gene lost 1 base and the J gene lost 0 bases, with 12 bases spanning the gap. This CDR3 comprises 16 residues.

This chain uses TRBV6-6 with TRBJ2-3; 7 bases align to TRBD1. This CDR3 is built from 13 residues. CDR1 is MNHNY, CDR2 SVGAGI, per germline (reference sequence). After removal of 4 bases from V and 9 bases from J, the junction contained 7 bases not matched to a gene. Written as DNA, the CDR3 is TGTGCCAGCAGTTCCCGACAGGGCTGGACGCAGTATTTT. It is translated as CASSSRQGWTQYF.

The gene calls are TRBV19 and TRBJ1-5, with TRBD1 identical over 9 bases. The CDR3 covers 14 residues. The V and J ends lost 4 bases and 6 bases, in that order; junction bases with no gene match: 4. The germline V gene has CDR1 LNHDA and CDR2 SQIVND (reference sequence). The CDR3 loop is CASSTGQGSQPQHF. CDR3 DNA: TGTGCCAGTAGTACAGGACAGGGGTCTCAGCCCCAGCATTTT.

CDR3 DNA sequence: TGTGCCAGCAGTTACCTCCTTAAAGCTTTCTTT. Translating it yields CASSYLLKAFF. The chain couples TRBV6-2 or TRBV6-3 to TRBJ1-1; D call uncertain. Per the germline V gene, CDR1 is MNHEY and CDR2 is SVGEGT. The CDR3 is made up of 11 amino acids. V was clipped by 2 bases and J by 9 bases, with 7 bases between them.

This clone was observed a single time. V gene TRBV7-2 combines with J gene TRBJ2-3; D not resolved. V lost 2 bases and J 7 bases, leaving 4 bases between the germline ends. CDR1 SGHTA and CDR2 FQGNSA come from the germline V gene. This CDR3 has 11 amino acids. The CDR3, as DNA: TGTGCCAGCAGCTTACACTATACGCAGTATTTT. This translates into CASSLHYTQYF.